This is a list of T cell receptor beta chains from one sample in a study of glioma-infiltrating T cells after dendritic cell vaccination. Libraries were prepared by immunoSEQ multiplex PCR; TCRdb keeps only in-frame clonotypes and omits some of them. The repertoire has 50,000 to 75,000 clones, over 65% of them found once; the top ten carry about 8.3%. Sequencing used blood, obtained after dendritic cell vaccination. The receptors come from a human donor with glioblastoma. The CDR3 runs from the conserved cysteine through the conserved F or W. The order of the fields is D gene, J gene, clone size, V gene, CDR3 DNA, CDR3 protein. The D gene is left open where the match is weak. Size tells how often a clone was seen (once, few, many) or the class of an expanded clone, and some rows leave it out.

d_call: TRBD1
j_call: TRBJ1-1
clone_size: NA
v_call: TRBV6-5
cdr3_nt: TGTGCCAGCAGTTACTCTTCAGGGGGTGAAGCTTTCTTT
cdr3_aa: CASSYSSGGEAFF

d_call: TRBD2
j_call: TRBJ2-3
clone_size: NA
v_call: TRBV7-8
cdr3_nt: TGTGCCAGCAGCTTAGTCGGGGGGGCCGTACTTAGCACAGATACGCAGTATTTT
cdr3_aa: CASSLVGGAVLSTDTQYF

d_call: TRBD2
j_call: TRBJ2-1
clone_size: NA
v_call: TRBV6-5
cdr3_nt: TGTGCCAGCAGTCCGCGGGGGGGCGATAATGAGCAGTTCTTC
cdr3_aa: CASSPRGGDNEQFF

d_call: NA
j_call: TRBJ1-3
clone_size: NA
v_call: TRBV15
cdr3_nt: TGTGCCACCAGCAGGGTCAGGGGCTCTGGAAACACCATATATTTT
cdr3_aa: CATSRVRGSGNTIYF

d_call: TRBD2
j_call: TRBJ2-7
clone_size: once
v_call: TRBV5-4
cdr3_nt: TGTGCCAGCAGCTTGGTTGGCGGGGGGGCTTACGAGCAGTACTTC
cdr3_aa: CASSLVGGGAYEQYF

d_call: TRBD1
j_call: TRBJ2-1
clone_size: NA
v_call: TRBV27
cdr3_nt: TGTGCCAGCAGTTTAAGGTTCGGACAGGGTGGGAGAGAGCAGTTCTTC
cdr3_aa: CASSLRFGQGGREQFF

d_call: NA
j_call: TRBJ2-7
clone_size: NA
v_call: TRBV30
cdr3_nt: TGTGCCTGGAGGGGTCCAGGGCGAGTCCGCGAGCAGTACTTC
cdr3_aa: CAWRGPGRVREQYF

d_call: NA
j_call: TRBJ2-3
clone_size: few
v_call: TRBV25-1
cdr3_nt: TGTGCCAGCAGTGAACGGGCGAGGACAGCTAGCACAGATACGCAGTATTTT
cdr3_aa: CASSERARTASTDTQYF

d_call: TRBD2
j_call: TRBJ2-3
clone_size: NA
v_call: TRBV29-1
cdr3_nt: TGCAGCGTTGTACCGCATGGGGGGGGAATATACACAGATACGCAGTATTTT
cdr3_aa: CSVVPHGGGIYTDTQYF

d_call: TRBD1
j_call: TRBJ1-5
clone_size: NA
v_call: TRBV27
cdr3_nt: TGTGCCAGCAGTCCTGGGACAGGGGCCGCTCAGCCCCAGCATTTT
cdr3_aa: CASSPGTGAAQPQHF

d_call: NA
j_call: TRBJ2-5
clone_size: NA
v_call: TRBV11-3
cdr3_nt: TGTGCCAGCCAGGGGCGCCAAACACGGGAGACCCAGTACTTC
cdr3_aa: CASQGRQTRETQYF

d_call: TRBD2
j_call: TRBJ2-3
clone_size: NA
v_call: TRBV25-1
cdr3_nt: TGTGCCAGCAGTGATAGCCTAGCGGGGGGCCGCGCGCAGTATTTT
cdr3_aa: CASSDSLAGGRAQYF

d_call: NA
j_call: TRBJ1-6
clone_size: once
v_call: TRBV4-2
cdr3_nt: TGTGCCAGCAGCCGCGAAGAGGGGGGGTTTGGTTCACCCCTCCACTTT
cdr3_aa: CASSREEGGFGSPLHF

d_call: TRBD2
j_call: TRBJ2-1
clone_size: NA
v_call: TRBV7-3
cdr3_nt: TGTGCCAGCAGCCTCAGACTAGCGGGGGGGCGTGAGCAGTTCTTC
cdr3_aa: CASSLRLAGGREQFF

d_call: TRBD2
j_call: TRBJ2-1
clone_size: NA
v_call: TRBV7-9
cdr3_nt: TGTGCCAGCAGCTTAGGGCTTAGCGGGGGGTCTTACAATGAGCAGTTCTTC
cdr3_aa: CASSLGLSGGSYNEQFF

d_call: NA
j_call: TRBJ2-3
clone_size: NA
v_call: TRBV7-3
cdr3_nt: TGTGCCAGCAGCTTAGGTCTCGGGGGGCCCGGTCCGCAGTATTTT
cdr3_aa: CASSLGLGGPGPQYF

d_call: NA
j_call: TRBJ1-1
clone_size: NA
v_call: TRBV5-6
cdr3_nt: TGTGCCAGCAGCCCCTGGGCATCTGAAGCTTTCTTT
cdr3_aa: CASSPWASEAFF

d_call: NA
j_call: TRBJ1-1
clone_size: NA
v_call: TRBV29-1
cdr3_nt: TGCAGCGTTGAAGATGATGGTACAGGCTTTTTT
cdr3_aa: CSVEDDGTGFF

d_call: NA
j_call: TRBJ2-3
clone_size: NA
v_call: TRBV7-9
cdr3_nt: TGTGCCAGCAGCCCCTCGGATGCGGGGTGGATAGATACGCAGTATTTT
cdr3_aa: CASSPSDAGWIDTQYF

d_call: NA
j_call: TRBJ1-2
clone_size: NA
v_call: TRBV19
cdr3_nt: TGTGCCAGCAACAGGGACATAGCTAACTATGGCTACACCTTC
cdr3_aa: CASNRDIANYGYTF

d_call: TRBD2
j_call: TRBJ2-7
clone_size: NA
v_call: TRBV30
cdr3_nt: TGTGCCTGGGGGGGGGTTACGTCCTACGAGCAGTACTTC
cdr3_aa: CAWGGVTSYEQYF

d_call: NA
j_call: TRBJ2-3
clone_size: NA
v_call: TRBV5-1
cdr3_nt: TGCGCCAGCAGCTTGGTGGCCGGTACAGGGAGAATAGATACGCAGTATTTT
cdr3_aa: CASSLVAGTGRIDTQYF

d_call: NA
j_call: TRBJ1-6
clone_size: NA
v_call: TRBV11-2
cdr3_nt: TGTGCCAGCAGCTTAGGGCCCTCCAATAATTCACCCCTCCACTTT
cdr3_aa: CASSLGPSNNSPLHF

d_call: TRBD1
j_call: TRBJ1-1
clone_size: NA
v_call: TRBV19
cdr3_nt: TGTGCCAGTAGAACGGACAGGGGAGGAGGCACTGAAGCTTTCTTT
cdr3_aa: CASRTDRGGGTEAFF

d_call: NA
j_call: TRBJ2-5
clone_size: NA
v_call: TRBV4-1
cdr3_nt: TGCGCCAGCAGCCAAGTCCCCGGGACTCAAGAGACCCAGTACTTC
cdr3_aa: CASSQVPGTQETQYF

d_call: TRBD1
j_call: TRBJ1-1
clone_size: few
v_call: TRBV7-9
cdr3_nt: TGTGCCAGCAGCCCATTCTCGCGGACAGGTGAAGCTTTCTTT
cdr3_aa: CASSPFSRTGEAFF

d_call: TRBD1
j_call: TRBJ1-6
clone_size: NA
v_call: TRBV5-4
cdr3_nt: TGTGCCAGCAGCTTGGTGGACAGGGATAATTCACCCCTCCACTTT
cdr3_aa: CASSLVDRDNSPLHF

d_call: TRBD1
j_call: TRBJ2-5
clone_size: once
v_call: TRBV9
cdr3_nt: TGTGCCAGCAGCGGAGGGGGCCCGGGGGAGACCCAGTACTTC
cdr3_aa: CASSGGGPGETQYF

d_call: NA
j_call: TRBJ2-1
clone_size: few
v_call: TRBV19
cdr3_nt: TGTGCCAGTAGTAAGAGGGCCCTCGGCGGGGAAAACAATGAGCAGTTCTTC
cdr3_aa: CASSKRALGGENNEQFF

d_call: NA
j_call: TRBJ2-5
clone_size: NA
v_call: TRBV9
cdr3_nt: TGTGCCAGCAGCGTAGCTGCAGGGGCAGGGCAAGAGACCCAGTACTTC
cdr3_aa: CASSVAAGAGQETQYF

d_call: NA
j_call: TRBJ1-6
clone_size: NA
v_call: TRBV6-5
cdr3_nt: TGTGCCAGCAGTTATTTCGACAGAAATAATTCACCCCTCCACTTT
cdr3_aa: CASSYFDRNNSPLHF